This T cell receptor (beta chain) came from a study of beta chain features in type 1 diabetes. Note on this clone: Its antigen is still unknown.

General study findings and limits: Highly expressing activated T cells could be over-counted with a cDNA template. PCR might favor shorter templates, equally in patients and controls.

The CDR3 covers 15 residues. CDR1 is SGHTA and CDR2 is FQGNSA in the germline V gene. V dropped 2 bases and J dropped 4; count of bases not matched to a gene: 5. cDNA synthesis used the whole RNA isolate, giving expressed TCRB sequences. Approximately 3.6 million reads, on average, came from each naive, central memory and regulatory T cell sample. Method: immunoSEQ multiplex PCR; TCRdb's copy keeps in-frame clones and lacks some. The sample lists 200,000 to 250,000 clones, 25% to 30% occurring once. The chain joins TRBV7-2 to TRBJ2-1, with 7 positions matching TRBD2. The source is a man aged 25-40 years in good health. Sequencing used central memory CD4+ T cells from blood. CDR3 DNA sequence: TGTGCCAGCAGCTTAAACGAGCGGGGATACAATGAGCAGTTCTTC. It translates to CASSLNERGYNEQFF.